This T cell receptor beta chain stems from a study of immune heterogeneity within non-small cell lung tumors. Across the whole study: With respect to histology, the tumors encompassed several squamous cell carcinomas, under 11 non-squamous carcinomas and 1 not otherwise specified.

This CDR3 contains 13 residues. The V end lost 8 bases, the J end lost 4 bases, and 12 bases lay between the germline ends. CDR1 is SNHLY and CDR2 is FYNNEI in the germline V gene. Bulk tumor genomic DNA served as template, at about 600 ng per sample. From each primary tumor, several far-apart biopsies were obtained during surgery. Enrolled patients presented with newly diagnosed, previously untreated non-small cell lung cancer and underwent curative surgery. Amplification of the TCR beta CDR3 was achieved through multiplex PCR with 32 V and 13 J primers. TCRdb independently ran MiXCR on the multiplex PCR reads; one entry per CDR3 protein. Here the sample spans 30,000 to 40,000 distinct CDR3 sequences, around 30% being singletons.

This sequence originates from a man aged 40-49 years with non-small cell lung cancer. The sample comprised lung tumor tissue. The chain joins TRBV2 to TRBJ1-3; perhaps TRBD1 as D (5 bases). CDR3 loop: CASLGRAGNTIYF. DNA for the CDR3: TGTGCCAGCCTAGGCAGGGCCGGAAACACCATATATTTT.